What follows are 14 T cell receptor beta chains derived from one specimen sequenced in a study of tumor-infiltrating lymphocytes in primary liver carcinoma. TCR beta cDNA was made from roughly 500 ng total RNA with a constant-region primer. Sequencing libraries for TCR beta derived from three nested multiplex PCR rounds that used slightly modified ARM-PCR. A C-beta reverse primer was combined with TRBV1-TRBV30 forward primers in the first two PCR rounds, and each round had approximately 9 cycles. Via MiXCR, TCRdb re-called the multiplex PCR reads, giving one row per CDR3 protein. Of more than 150,000 distinct CDR3 sequences in the sample, around 60% are singletons; the top ten hold about 72%. Germline DNA was extracted alongside blood RNA, which was obtained from unsorted whole blood. Sequencing input: peripheral blood. The receptors derive from a man between 35 and 55 years old with primary liver carcinoma and hepatitis B virus infection.

A few counts support this clonotype. The chain has TRBV6-5 and TRBJ1-1, with D maybe TRBD1 (6 bases). V was cut by 5 bases and J by 3 bases, with 13 bases left in between. The CDR3 runs to 14 residues. The V gene's germline CDR1 is MNHEY and CDR2 SVGAGI. The DNA of the CDR3 is TGTGCCAGCAGTCTTATGGGACAAGACACTGAAGCTTTCTTT. Protein sequence: CASSLMGQDTEAFF.

A word on this clonotype: At one end the junction does not follow the germline gene, possibly because of a read error. The V and J genes are TRBV4-2 and TRBJ2-3; TRBD2 matches at 9 bases. Germline V gene lookup returns CDR1 LGHNA and CDR2 YNFKEQ. This CDR3 has 17 amino acids. The CDR3 nucleotides read TGTGCCAACAGCCAAGATGCCGCTAGCGGGGTCACAGATACGCAGTATTTT. Protein: CANSQDAASGVTDTQYF.

The sample holds one count of this clonotype. A junction boundary mismatches the germline segment, possibly from a read error. The rearrangement joins TRBV11-2 to TRBJ2-5; no clear D. CDR3 length: 12 amino acids. Per germline, CDR1 SGHAT and CDR2 FQNNGV. CDR3 DNA: TGCACCAGCAGCCGCACCCAAGAGACCCAGTACTTC. It encodes CTSSRTQETQYF.

This sequence joins TRBV19 and TRBJ1-1; unclear D gene. Germline V gene sequence: CDR1 LNHDA, CDR2 SQIVND (reference sequence). The CDR3 is 13 amino acids. V was trimmed by 8 bases and J by 2 bases, leaving 12 bases between them. DNA for the CDR3: TGTGCCAGTGGGGAGCAAACAAACACTGAAGCTTTCTTT. Translated: CASGEQTNTEAFF. The variable domain in full, completed from reference TRBV19 and TRBJ1-1, reads DGGITQSPKYLFRKEGQNVTLSCEQNLNHDAMYWYRQDPGQGLRLIYYSQIVNDFQKGDIAEGYSVSREKKESFPLTVTSAQKNPTAFYLCASGEQTNTEAFFGQGTRLTVV.

Concerning this clonotype: The junction does not match germline at one end; this may be a read error. The genes are TRBV12-3 or TRBV12-4 and TRBJ2-3; weak D call: TRBD2 (6 bases). This CDR3 has 12 residues. The CDR3 DNA follows: TGTGCCAGCAGCCCCCCCGGGGGTACGCGGTATTTT. Its protein is CASSPPGGTRYF.

This clonotype was recorded only once. This may arise from a read error, as a much more abundant clone is one base away. The V and J genes are TRBV6-1 and TRBJ2-1; D uncertain. Germline loops: CDR1 MNHNS, CDR2 SASEGT. CDR3 length: 11 amino acids. CDR3 sequence reads: CASSVFNGQFF. The DNA of the CDR3 is TGTGCCAGCAGTGTGTTTAATGGGCAGTTCTTC.

Worth noting for this clonotype: The CDR3 carries no conserved terminal phenylalanine or tryptophan, so it likely arises from a read error. This chain connects TRBV11-2 to TRBJ2-7, with a weak D call TRBD2 (5 bases). Germline CDR1 SGHAT, CDR2 FQNNGV. The CDR3 has 14 amino acids. Trimming took 5 bases from V and 5 from J, leaving 16 bases between them. The CDR3 protein is CASSTAGGGDEQYI. The CDR3 region has the DNA TGTGCCAGCAGCACCGCTGGAGGTGGTGACGAGCAGTACATC.

Note on this clonotype: A read error may account for a junction end that differs from germline. The chain uses TRBV7-9 and TRBJ2-1, with 8 bases aligning to TRBD2. The CDR3 sequence is 14 residues long. CDR1 and CDR2 from the germline V gene are SEHNR and FQNEAQ (reference sequence). The CDR3, as DNA: TGTGCCAGCGGCTTTCCGGGAGGGCCAAGTGAGCAGTTCTTC. Translating it yields CASGFPGGPSEQFF.

The rearrangement links TRBV6-5 to TRBJ2-4, with 9 bases identical to TRBD2. Germline CDR1 reads MNHEY; CDR2 reads SVGAGI. This CDR3 comprises 15 residues. Unmatched junction bases numbered 11, after V lost 2 bases and J lost 12 bases. CDR3 residues: CASSYAAGGPVDQYF. For the CDR3, the DNA is TGTGCCAGCAGTTACGCGGCGGGAGGGCCTGTGGATCAGTACTTC.

This chain joins TRBV12-3 or TRBV12-4 and TRBJ2-3, with 16 bases that match TRBD2. CDR3 length equals 19 residues. With V trimmed by 6 bases and J by 7 bases, 16 bases remained unmatched. The CDR3 here is CASSPAGTSGRDHRHTQYF. The CDR3 DNA reads TGTGCCAGCAGCCCGGCCGGGACTAGCGGGAGGGACCACAGACATACGCAGTATTTT.

The chain employs TRBV6-1 and TRBJ2-7; D gene unclear. CDR3 length: 14 residues. V shed 7 bases and J shed 4 bases, with 17 bases lying between them. Germline loops: CDR1 MNHNS, CDR2 SASEGT. The CDR3 is CASIREGDPYEQYF. As DNA, the CDR3 is TGTGCCAGCATTAGGGAAGGCGACCCGTACGAGCAGTACTTC.

With regard to this clonotype: Relative to the germline gene, one junction end is altered; a read error may explain this. The chain is built from TRBV6-5 and TRBJ2-7; D might be TRBD1 (5 bases). CDR1 is MNHEY, CDR2 SVGAGI, per germline. The CDR3 runs to 15 residues. CDR3 loop: CAGSYSKGRPYEQYF. The CDR3 region has the DNA TGTGCCGGCAGTTACTCGAAGGGGCGACCCTACGAGCAGTACTTC.

The chain links TRBV10-2 to TRBJ2-7, with 7 bases identical to TRBD2. V shed 4 bases and J 1 base; nucleotides not matched to a gene: 4. The CDR3 covers 14 residues. CDR1 is WSHSY and CDR2 is SAAADI in the germline V gene. DNA for the CDR3: TGCGCCAGCAGTGCTCGGGAGGATTCCTACGAGCAGTACTTC. This codes for CASSAREDSYEQYF.

Concerning this clonotype itself: It may be a read error: a sequence one base away is much more abundant. This chain's CDR3 is CASSLKISGYNEQFF. CDR3 DNA: TGTGCCAGCAGCTTGAAGATTAGCGGGTACAATGAGCAGTTCTTC. The rearrangement uses TRBV11-2 and TRBJ2-1, with 7 bases fitting TRBD2. This CDR3 comprises 15 residues. V lost 3 bases and J lost 4; bases outside the gene matches: 6. The germline gives CDR1 SGHAT, CDR2 FQNNGV.